This T cell receptor (beta chain) is drawn from a study of Tregs in tolerant kidney transplant recipients. Whole-study results and caveats: Some patients' samples used different primers over time, so nucleotide sequences weren't comparable.

Only in-frame clones appear in the TCRdb table, and some are missing; sequencing was by immunoSEQ multiplex PCR. Found here are about 110,000 clones, 85% to 90% of them singletons; the top ten hold more than 0.3%. Note on this clone: The target antigen is unknown.

The sequence came from a human donor who received a combined kidney and bone marrow transplant. The source was CD4+ T cells from blood, collected before the transplant.

CDR3 amino acids: CASGDRHRTDTQYF. The CDR3 DNA is TGTGCCAGCGGGGACAGACACCGCACAGATACGCAGTATTTT. V and J are TRBV2 and TRBJ2-3; TRBD1 matches 7 bases. Trimming took 8 bases from V and 1 from J; bases not matched to a gene: 6. Germline-derived CDR1 and CDR2 are SNHLY and FYNNEI. The CDR3 loop spans 14 amino acids. Filled out from reference TRBV2 and TRBJ2-3, the complete variable domain reads EPEVTQTPSHQVTQMGQEVILRCVPISNHLYFYWYRQILGQKVEFLVSFYNNEISEKSEIFDDQFSVERPDGSNFTLKIRSTKLEDSAMYFCASGDRHRTDTQYFGPGTRLTVL.